Listed below are T cell receptor beta chains from one sample, sequenced in a study of Ad26.COV2.S vaccination and SARS-CoV-2 variants. Sequencing was performed with immunoSEQ multiplex PCR; in TCRdb, only in-frame clones are kept and a portion is missing. The repertoire consists of some 340,000 clones, with just over 85% occurring once and the leading ten covering less than 2%. The sample in question was peripheral blood, obtained in a trial of Ad26.COV2.S vaccine versus placebo. The receptors shown here come from a person between 18 and 59 years old who received the Ad26.COV2.S COVID-19 vaccine or a placebo. The CDR3 runs from the conserved cysteine through the conserved F or W. A D gene is named only where the DNA matches it firmly.

cdr3_length j_call v_call d_call cdr3_aa cdr3_nt
14 TRBJ1-3 TRBV12-5 . CASGRTDSGNTIYF TGTGCTAGTGGCCGGACCGACTCTGGAAACACCATATATTTT
14 TRBJ2-5 TRBV7-2 . CASSRLGWYETQYF TGTGCCAGCAGTCGCTTGGGTTGGTACGAGACCCAGTACTTC
13 TRBJ2-5 TRBV7-7 . CASCSGLGETQYF TGTGCCAGCTGCTCAGGGTTGGGAGAGACCCAGTACTTC
13 TRBJ2-7 TRBV5-1 . CASSLAGNYEQYF TGCGCCAGCAGCTTGGCCGGGAACTACGAGCAGTACTTC
14 TRBJ1-2 TRBV5-4 . CASSLTGVEGGYTF TGTGCCAGCAGCCTGACAGGAGTTGAGGGTGGCTACACCTTC
14 TRBJ1-6 TRBV7-2 . CASSLIPEGRSLHF TGTGCCAGCAGCTTAATTCCGGAGGGTAGGTCCCTCCACTTT
14 TRBJ1-2 TRBV6-6 TRBD1 CASSLKQGAEGYTF TGTGCCAGCAGTTTAAAACAGGGGGCAGAGGGCTACACCTTC
15 TRBJ2-5 TRBV3-1/TRBV3-2 . CASSPPGPSAGTQYF TGTGCCAGCAGCCCTCCGGGGCCCTCGGCTGGGACCCAGTACTTC
14 TRBJ1-6 TRBV7-9 . CASSWTSVGSPLHF TGTGCCAGCAGCTGGACATCGGTTGGATCACCCCTCCACTTT
15 TRBJ1-1 TRBV19 . CASIPSGRGSTEAFF TGTGCCAGTATCCCCTCAGGCCGGGGGAGCACTGAAGCTTTCTTT
15 TRBJ1-1 TRBV6-5 . CASTWNTGLGTEAFF TGTGCCAGCACCTGGAACACCGGCCTCGGCACTGAAGCTTTCTTT
17 TRBJ2-1 TRBV7-2 TRBD2 CASSLGSAGGAPFEQFF TGTGCCAGCAGCTTAGGTTCAGCCGGGGGGGCTCCGTTTGAGCAGTTCTTC
12 TRBJ2-7 TRBV12-3/TRBV12-4 . CASSLSVYEQYF TGTGCCAGCAGTTTATCAGTATACGAGCAGTACTTC
16 TRBJ1-2 TRBV18 . CASSPPLRVGGYGYTF TGTGCCAGCTCACCACCCCTCAGGGTCGGGGGCTATGGCTACACCTTC
15 TRBJ1-4 TRBV5-6 . CASSLTGFEGEKLFF TGTGCCAGCAGCTTAACAGGGTTTGAGGGGGAAAAACTGTTTTTT
12 TRBJ1-2 TRBV20-1 . CSASNGANGYTF TGCAGTGCTAGTAACGGCGCAAATGGCTACACCTTC
14 TRBJ1-5 TRBV6-2/TRBV6-3 . CASSYPGPNQPQHF TGTGCCAGCAGTTATCCTGGACCCAATCAGCCCCAGCATTTT
17 TRBJ2-3 TRBV5-6 . CASSLIGSAGFTDTQYF TGTGCCAGCAGCTTGATTGGGTCGGCTGGATTCACAGATACGCAGTATTTT
13 TRBJ2-2 TRBV5-1 . CASSHKGGGELFF TGCGCCAGCAGCCATAAAGGGGGCGGGGAGCTGTTTTTT
16 TRBJ1-2 TRBV19 TRBD1 CASSIVFRTGLYGYTF TGTGCCAGTAGTATAGTTTTCCGGACAGGGTTATATGGCTACACCTTC
12 TRBJ2-5 TRBV7-2 . CASSLEAPTQYF TGTGCCAGCAGCTTGGAAGCACCGACCCAGTACTTC
15 TRBJ2-7 TRBV6-5 . CASSYSGGSGDEQYF TGTGCCAGCAGTTACTCTGGGGGCTCCGGGGACGAGCAGTACTTC
13 TRBJ2-5 TRBV18 . CASSPDREETQYF TGTGCCAGCTCGCCAGACAGAGAAGAGACCCAGTACTTC